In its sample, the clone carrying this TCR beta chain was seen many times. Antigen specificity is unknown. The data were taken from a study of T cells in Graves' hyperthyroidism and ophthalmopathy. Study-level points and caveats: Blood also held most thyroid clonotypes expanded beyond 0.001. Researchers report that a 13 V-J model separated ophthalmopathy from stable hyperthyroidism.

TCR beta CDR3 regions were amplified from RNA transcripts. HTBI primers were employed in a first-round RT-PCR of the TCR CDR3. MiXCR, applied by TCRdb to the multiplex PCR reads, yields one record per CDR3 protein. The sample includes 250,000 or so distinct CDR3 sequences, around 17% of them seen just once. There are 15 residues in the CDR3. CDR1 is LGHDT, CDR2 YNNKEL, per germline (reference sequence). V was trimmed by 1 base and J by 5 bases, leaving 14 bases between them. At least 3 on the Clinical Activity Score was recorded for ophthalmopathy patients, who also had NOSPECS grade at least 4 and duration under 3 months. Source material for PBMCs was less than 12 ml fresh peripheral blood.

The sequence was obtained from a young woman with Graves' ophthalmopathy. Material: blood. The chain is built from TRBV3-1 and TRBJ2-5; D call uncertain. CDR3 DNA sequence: TGTGCCAGCAGCCAAGGTCTAGGGCCACGGGAGACCCAGTACTTC. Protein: CASSQGLGPRETQYF.